This entry concerns a single TCR beta chain. The data derive from a study of blood T cell repertoires in COVID-19. TCRdb's table, derived via immunoSEQ multiplex PCR, lists solely in-frame clones and lacks some. The sample consists of tens of thousands of clones, 85% of them appearing once. V shed 0 bases and J 3 bases; nucleotides not matched to a gene: 4. CDR1 and CDR2 from the germline V gene are MNHNS and SASEGT. The CDR3 extends over 16 amino acids. The specimen sequenced was peripheral blood. The clonotype comes from a man older than 75 with active COVID-19. This chain uses TRBV6-1 with TRBJ2-3, with 9 bases fitting TRBD2. The CDR3 reads CASSEAPTSGTDTQYF. For the CDR3, the DNA is TGTGCCAGCAGTGAAGCCCCAACTAGCGGGACAGATACGCAGTATTTT.